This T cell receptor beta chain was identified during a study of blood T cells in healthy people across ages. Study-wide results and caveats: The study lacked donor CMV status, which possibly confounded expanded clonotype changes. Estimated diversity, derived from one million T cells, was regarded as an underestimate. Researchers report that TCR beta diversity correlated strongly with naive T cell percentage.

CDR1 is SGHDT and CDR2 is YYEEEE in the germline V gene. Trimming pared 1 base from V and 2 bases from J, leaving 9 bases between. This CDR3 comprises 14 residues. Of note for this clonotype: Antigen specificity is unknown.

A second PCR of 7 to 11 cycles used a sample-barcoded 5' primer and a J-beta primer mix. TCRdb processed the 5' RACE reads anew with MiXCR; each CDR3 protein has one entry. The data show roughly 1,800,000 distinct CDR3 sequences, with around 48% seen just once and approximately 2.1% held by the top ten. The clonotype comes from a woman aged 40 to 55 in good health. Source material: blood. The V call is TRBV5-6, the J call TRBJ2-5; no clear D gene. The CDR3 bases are TGTGCCAGCAGCTTGAGGCTGAGGCAAGAGACCCAGTACTTC. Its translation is CASSLRLRQETQYF.